This TCR beta chain stems from a study of cytomegalovirus exposure and HLA in healthy donors. V gave up 6 bases and J gave up 7 bases; unmatched junction bases: 10. Germline assignment: CDR1 MRHNA and CDR2 SNTAGT. The CDR3 is 15 residues long. Comments on this clone: The antigen is not known.

General observations from the study: In a later analysis, several top co-occurrence clusters appeared linked to parvovirus B19, influenza, CMV and Epstein-Barr virus. A cluster of highly shared sequence variants was likely a sequencing artifact. Under in vitro conditions, three CMV-associated chains were confirmed as specific for CMV antigens. Analysis was carried out at a later point, and it linked a missense DCLRE1C variant to TCR beta V- and J-gene trimming.

PCR employed 60 Vbeta and 13 Jbeta primers. Clones were sequenced by immunoSEQ multiplex PCR, and TCRdb holds only the in-frame ones, with some missing. The top ten clones hold less than 1.5% of a sample with some 140,000 clones, about three quarters of them seen once. This receptor was identified in a male donor in good health and CMV-seropositive. This chain connects TRBV6-4 to TRBJ2-2; 8 bases align to TRBD1. Sequenced: PBMCs. CDR3 amino acids: CASSAGTGEVGELFF. CDR3 nucleotides: TGTGCCAGCAGCGCCGGGACAGGCGAGGTCGGGGAGCTGTTTTTT.